This TCR beta chain was recovered during a study of OX40 agonist ivuxolimab in advanced cancers. Study details: Past anti-PD-1, anti-PD-L1 or anti-CTLA-4 therapy was accepted, and 30% to 50% had received some. Study-wide results and caveats: A proportion of nonresponders additionally exhibited low normalized T-cell clonal expansion.

The method was immunoSEQ multiplex PCR; TCRdb's version includes in-frame clones alone and lacks a portion of them. The sample gives tens of thousands of clones, around 90% of which show up once; approximately 11% is in the top ten. The germline V and J ends were trimmed by 1 base and 7 bases, with 9 bases remaining between them. Germline V gene data show CDR1 as SGHDT and CDR2 as YYEEEE. The CDR3 has 12 residues. For this clone: Its target is not known.

Collection of blood occurred at baseline, at cycle 4 day 1, and at cycle 7 day 1. The chain couples TRBV5-6 to TRBJ2-7, with D unresolved. This clonotype was sampled from an adult with an advanced solid tumor such as melanoma, head and neck, liver or kidney cancer. The sample in question was CD4+ or CD8+ T cells sorted from blood, obtained in a trial of the OX40 agonist ivuxolimab. CDR3 coding DNA: TGTGCCAGCAGCTTGTTGAGGTCTGAGCAGTACTTC. Residues: CASSLLRSEQYF.